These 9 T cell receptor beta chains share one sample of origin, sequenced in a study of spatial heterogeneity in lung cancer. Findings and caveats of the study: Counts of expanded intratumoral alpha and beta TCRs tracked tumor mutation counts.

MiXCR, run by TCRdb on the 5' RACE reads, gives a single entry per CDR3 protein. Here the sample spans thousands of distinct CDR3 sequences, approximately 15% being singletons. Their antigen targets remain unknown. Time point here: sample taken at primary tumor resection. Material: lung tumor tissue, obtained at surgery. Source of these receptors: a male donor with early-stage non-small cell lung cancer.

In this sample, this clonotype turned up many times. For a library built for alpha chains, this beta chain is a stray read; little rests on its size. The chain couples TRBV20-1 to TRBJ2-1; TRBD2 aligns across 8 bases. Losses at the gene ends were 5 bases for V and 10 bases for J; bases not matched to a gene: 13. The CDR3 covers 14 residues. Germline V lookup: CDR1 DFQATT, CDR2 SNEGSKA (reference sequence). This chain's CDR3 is CSARLRAGVSEQFF. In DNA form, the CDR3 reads TGCAGTGCTCGCCTTCGAGCGGGAGTGAGCGAGCAGTTCTTC.

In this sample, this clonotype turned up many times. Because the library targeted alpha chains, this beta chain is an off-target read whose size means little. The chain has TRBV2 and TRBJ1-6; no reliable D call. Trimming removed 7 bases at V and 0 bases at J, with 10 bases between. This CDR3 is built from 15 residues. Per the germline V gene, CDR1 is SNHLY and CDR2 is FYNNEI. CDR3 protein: CASKTESSYNSPLHF. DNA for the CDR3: TGTGCCAGCAAAACAGAAAGCTCCTATAATTCACCCCTCCACTTT.

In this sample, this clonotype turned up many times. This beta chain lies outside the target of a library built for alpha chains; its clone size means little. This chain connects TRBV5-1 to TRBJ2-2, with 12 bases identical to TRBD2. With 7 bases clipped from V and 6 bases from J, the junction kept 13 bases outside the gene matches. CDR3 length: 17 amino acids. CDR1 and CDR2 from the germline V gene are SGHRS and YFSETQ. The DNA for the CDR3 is TGCGCCAGCGGCCCAAGAGTGACTAGCGGGAGCGCCGGGGAGCTGTTTTTT. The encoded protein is CASGPRVTSGSAGELFF.

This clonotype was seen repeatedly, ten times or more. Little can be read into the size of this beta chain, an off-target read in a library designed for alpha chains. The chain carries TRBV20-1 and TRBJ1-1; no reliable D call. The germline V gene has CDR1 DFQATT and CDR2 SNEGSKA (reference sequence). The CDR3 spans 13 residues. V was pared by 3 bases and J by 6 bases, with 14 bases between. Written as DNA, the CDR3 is TGCAGTGCTAGCCTACCCCCTCAGGCTGAAGCTTTCTTT. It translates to CSASLPPQAEAFF.

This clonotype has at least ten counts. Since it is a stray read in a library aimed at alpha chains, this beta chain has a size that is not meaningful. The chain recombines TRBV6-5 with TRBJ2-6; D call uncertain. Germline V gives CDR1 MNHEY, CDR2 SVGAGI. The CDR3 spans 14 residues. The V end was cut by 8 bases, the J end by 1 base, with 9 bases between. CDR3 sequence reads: CASGTRSGANVLTF. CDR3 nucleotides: TGTGCCAGCGGAACCCGGTCTGGGGCCAACGTCCTGACTTTC.

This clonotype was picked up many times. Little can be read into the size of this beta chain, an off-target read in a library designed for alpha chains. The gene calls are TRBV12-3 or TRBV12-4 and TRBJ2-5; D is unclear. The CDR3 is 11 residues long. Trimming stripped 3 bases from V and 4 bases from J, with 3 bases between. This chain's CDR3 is CASSFSETQYF. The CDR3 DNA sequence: TGTGCCAGCAGTTTCTCAGAGACCCAGTACTTC.

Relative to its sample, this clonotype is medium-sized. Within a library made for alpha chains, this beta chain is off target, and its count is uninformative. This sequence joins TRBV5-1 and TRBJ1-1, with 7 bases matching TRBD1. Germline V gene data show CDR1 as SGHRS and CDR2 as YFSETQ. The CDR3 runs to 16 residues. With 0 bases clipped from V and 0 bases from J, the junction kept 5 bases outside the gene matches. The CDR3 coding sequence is TGCGCCAGCAGCTTGGAGGGACAGTACTTGAACACTGAAGCTTTCTTT. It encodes CASSLEGQYLNTEAFF.

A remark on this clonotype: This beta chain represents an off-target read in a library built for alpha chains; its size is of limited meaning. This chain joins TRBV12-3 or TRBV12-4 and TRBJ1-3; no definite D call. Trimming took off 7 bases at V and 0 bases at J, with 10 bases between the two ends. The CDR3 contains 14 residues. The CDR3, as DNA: TGTGCCAGCACCCCCAGGACCTCTGGAAACACCATATATTTT. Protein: CASTPRTSGNTIYF.

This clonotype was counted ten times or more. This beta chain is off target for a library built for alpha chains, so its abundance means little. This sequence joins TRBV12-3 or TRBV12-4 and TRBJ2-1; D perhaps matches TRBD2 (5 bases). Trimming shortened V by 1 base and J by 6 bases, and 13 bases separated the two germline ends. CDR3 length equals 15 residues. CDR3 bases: TGTGCCAGCAGTTTAGGTTTGCTAGCAGTCAATGAGCAGTTCTTC. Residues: CASSLGLLAVNEQFF.